The T cell receptor beta chain under discussion was sequenced for a study of shared clonotypes between healthy human individuals. Deletions cut 2 bases from V and 4 bases from J, with 15 bases between. The CDR3 is 15 amino acids. Per the germline V gene, CDR1 is MNHNY and CDR2 is SVGAGI (reference sequence). Method: immunoSEQ multiplex PCR; TCRdb's copy keeps in-frame clones and lacks some. The top ten hold nearly 1.5% of the sample, which has 950,000 to 1,100,000 clones, about 75% seen once. The specimen sequenced was memory CD4+ T cells sorted from blood. Noted subset: CD45RA-negative fraction. This sequence joins TRBV6-6 and TRBJ2-7; possibly TRBD1 for D (5 bases). This receptor was identified in a man aged 18 to 30 in good health. As DNA, the CDR3 is TGTGCCAGCAGTTACGTGCAGGGCGTATCGTACGAGCAGTACTTC. Translation: CASSYVQGVSYEQYF.